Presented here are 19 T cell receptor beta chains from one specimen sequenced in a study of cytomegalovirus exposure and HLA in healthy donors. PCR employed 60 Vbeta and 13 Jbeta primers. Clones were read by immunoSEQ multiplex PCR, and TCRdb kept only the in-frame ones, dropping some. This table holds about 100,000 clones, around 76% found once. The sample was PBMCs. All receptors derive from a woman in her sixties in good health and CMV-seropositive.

The CDR3 bases are TGTGCCAGCAGTTACTCGAATCAGGGTGGTTCACCCCTCCACTTT. Amino acid sequence: CASSYSNQGGSPLHF. This chain connects TRBV6-6 to TRBJ1-6; tentative D call: TRBD1 (5 bases). V lost 0 bases and J 9 bases, leaving 12 bases between the germline ends. Germline lookup yields CDR1 MNHNY and CDR2 SVGAGI (reference sequence). The CDR3 spans 15 residues.

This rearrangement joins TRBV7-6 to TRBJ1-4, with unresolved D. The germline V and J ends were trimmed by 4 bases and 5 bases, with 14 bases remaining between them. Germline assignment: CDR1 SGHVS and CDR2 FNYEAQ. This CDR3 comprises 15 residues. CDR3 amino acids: CASSSEGRENEKLFF. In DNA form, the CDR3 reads TGTGCCAGCAGCTCAGAAGGAAGGGAGAATGAAAAACTGTTTTTT.

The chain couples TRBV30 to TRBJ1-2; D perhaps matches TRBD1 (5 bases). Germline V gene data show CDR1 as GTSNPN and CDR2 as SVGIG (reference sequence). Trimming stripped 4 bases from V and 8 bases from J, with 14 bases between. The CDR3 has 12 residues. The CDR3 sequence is CAWTQGNVGYTF. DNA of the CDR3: TGTGCCTGGACCCAGGGTAATGTAGGCTACACCTTC.

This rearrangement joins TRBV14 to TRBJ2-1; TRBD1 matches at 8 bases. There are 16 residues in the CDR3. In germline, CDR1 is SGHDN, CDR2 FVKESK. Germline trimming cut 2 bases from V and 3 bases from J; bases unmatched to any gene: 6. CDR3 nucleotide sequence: TGTGCCAGCAGCCAACACCTGGACAGGGACTACAATGAGCAGTTCTTC. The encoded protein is CASSQHLDRDYNEQFF.

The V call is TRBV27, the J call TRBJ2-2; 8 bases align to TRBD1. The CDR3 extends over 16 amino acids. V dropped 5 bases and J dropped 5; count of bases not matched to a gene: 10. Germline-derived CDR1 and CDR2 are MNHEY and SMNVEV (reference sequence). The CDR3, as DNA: TGTGCCAGCAGTCAAACCGGACAGGGAGGAACCGGGGAGCTGTTTTTT. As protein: CASSQTGQGGTGELFF.

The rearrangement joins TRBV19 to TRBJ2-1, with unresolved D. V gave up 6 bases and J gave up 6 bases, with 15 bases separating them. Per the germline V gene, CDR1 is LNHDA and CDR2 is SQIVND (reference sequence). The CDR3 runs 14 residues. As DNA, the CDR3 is TGTGCCAGTAGGGCCCAAAGACTTGTCAATGAGCAGTTCTTC. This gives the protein CASRAQRLVNEQFF.

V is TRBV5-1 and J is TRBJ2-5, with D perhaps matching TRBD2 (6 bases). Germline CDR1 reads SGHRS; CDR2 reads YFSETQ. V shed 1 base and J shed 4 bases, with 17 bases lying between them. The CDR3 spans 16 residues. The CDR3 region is CASSLNRGGRGETQYF. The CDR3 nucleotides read TGCGCCAGCAGCTTGAATAGGGGAGGAAGAGGAGAGACCCAGTACTTC.

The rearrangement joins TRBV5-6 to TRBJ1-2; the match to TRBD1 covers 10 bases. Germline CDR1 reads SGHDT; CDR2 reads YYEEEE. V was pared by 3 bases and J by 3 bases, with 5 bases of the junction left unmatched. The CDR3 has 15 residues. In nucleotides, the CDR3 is TGTGCCAGCAGCTCAGGACAGGGGGAATACTATGGCTACACCTTC. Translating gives CASSSGQGEYYGYTF.

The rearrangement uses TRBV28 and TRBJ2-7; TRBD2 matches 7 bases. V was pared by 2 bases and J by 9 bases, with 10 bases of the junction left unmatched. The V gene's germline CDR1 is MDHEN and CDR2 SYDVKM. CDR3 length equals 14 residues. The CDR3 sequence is CASSLRGRAGGQYF. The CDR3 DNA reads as TGTGCCAGCAGTTTACGGGGGAGGGCCGGGGGGCAGTACTTC.

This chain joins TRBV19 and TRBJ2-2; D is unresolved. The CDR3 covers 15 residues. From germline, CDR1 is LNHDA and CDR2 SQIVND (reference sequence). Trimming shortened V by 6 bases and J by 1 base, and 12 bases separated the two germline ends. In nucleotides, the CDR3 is TGTGCCAGTAGGGCGGAACCTCGGAACACCGGGGAGCTGTTTTTT. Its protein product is CASRAEPRNTGELFF.

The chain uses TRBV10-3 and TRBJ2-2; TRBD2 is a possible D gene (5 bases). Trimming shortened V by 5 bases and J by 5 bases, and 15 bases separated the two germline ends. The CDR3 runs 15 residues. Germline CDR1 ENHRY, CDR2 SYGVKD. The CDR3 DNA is TGTGCCATCAGTCTTACCGGGGATATGACCGGGGAGCTGTTTTTT. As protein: CAISLTGDMTGELFF.

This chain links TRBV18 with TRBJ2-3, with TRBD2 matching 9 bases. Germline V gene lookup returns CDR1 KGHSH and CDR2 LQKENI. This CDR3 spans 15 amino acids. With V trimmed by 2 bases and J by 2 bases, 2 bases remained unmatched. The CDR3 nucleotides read TGTGCCAGCTCACCAGCTAGCGGGGTCACAGATACGCAGTATTTT. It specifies CASSPASGVTDTQYF. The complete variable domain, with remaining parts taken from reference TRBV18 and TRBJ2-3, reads NAGVMQNPRHLVRRRGQEARLRCSPMKGHSHVYWYRQLPEEGLKFMVYLQKENIIDESGMPKERFSAEFPKEGPSILRIQQVVRGDSAAYFCASSPASGVTDTQYFGPGTRLTVL.

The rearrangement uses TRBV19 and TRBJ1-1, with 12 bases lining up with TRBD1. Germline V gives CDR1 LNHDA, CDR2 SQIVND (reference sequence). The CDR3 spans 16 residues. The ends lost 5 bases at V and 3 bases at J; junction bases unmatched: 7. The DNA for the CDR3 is TGTGCCAGTAGTTACTATGGGACAGGGGGCGACACTGAAGCTTTCTTT. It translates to CASSYYGTGGDTEAFF.

CDR3 residues: CASSVTSGMRDEQFF. DNA of the CDR3: TGTGCCAGCAGCGTCACTAGCGGGATGAGGGATGAGCAGTTCTTC. The chain links TRBV7-9 to TRBJ2-1, with 10 nucleotides matching TRBD2. The germline V gene has CDR1 SEHNR and CDR2 FQNEAQ (reference sequence). The CDR3 is made up of 15 amino acids. V dropped 5 bases and J dropped 8; count of bases not matched to a gene: 9.

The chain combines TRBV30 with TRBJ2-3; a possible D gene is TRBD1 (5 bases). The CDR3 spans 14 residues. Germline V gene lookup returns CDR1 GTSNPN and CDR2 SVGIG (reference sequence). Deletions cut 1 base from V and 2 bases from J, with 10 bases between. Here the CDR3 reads CAWSADTYTDTQYF. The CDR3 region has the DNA TGTGCCTGGAGTGCGGACACGTACACAGATACGCAGTATTTT.

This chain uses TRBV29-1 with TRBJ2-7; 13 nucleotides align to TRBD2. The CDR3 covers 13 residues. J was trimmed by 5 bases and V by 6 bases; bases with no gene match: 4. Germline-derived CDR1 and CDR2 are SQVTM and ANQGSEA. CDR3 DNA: TGCAGCGTCCAGGGACTAGCGGGAAACGAGCAGTACTTC. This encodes CSVQGLAGNEQYF.

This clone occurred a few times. CDR3 sequence reads: CSGGHEYEQYF. CDR3 DNA sequence: TGCAGCGGGGGACACGAGTACGAGCAGTACTTC. The chain is built from TRBV29-1 and TRBJ2-7; TRBD1 is a possible D gene (6 bases). V lost 7 bases and J 4 bases, leaving 11 bases between the germline ends. CDR3 length: 11 residues. Germline CDR1 is SQVTM and CDR2 is ANQGSEA.

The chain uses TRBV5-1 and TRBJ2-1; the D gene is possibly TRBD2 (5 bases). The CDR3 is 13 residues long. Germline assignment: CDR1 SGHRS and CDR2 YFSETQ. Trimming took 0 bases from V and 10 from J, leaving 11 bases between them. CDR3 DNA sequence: TGCGCCAGCAGCTTGGCAGGAGGACGCGAGCAGTTCTTC. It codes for CASSLAGGREQFF.

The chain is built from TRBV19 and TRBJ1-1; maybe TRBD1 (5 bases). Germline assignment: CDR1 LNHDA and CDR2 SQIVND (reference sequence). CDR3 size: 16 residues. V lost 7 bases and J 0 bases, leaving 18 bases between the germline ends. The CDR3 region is CASTMGGSLMNTEAFF. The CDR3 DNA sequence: TGTGCCAGTACCATGGGGGGGTCACTCATGAACACTGAAGCTTTCTTT. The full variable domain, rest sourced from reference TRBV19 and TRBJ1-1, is DGGITQSPKYLFRKEGQNVTLSCEQNLNHDAMYWYRQDPGQGLRLIYYSQIVNDFQKGDIAEGYSVSREKKESFPLTVTSAQKNPTAFYLCASTMGGSLMNTEAFFGQGTRLTVV.